Included here is one T cell receptor (beta chain) sequence, with context. The target antigen is unknown. Following a re-call of the 5' RACE reads, TCRdb has one entry per CDR3 protein and lacks DNA. With 420,000 or so distinct CDR3 sequences in the sample, the ten largest clones hold approximately 2.3%. The sample is drawn from a study of monozygotic twins with inflammatory bowel disease. Points from the study as a whole: Lower TCRbeta diversity (inverse Simpson) was seen in IBD patients than in healthy co-twins.

Per germline, CDR1 SGHAT and CDR2 FQNNGV. This CDR3 spans 14 amino acids. The sequenced sample was blood. The clonotype was recovered from a human donor with ulcerative colitis or Crohn's disease, or a healthy co-twin of an affected twin (not recorded which). The gene calls are TRBV11-2 and TRBJ1-2; TCRdb gives TRBD1 as the D gene, but with no DNA this cannot be confirmed. The CDR3 protein is CASSLGDRDFGYTF.